Presented here are 18 T cell receptor beta chains from one specimen sequenced in a study of T cells after yellow fever vaccination. TCRdb processed the 5' RACE reads anew with MiXCR; each CDR3 protein has one entry. The sample carries 300,000 to 350,000 distinct CDR3 sequences, approximately 4% recorded once. The sequences come from PBMCs, collected 5 days after the yellow fever booster vaccination. The receptors here all came from a young man who received the YFV17D yellow fever vaccine.

This clonotype was counted ten times or more. At one boundary the junction diverges from the germline segment, which might be a read error. J is TRBJ2-7 and V is TRBV12-3 or TRBV12-4, with 11 bases that match TRBD2. The CDR3 length is 14 residues. DNA of the CDR3: TGTGCCAGCAGTCTAGCGGGGGGTGTCTACGAGCAGTACTTC. Translation gives CASSLAGGVYEQYF.

This clonotype was seen only a few times. J is TRBJ2-1 and V is TRBV12-5, with 8 bases matching TRBD1. The CDR3 length is 17 residues. J was trimmed by 5 bases and V by 0 bases; bases with no gene match: 9. From germline, CDR1 is LGHNT and CDR2 FRNRAP. Here the CDR3 reads CASGLVLGQGFHNEQFF. The CDR3 nucleotides read TGTGCTAGTGGTTTGGTACTTGGACAGGGTTTCCACAATGAGCAGTTCTTC.

This clonotype was detected ten times or more. This chain links TRBV2 with TRBJ2-3; possibly TRBD1 or TRBD2 for D (5 bases each). V was clipped by 6 bases and J by 1 base, with 11 bases between them. Germline values: CDR1 SNHLY, CDR2 FYNNEI. There are 14 residues in the CDR3. The CDR3 DNA is TGTGCCAGCAGCCGACAGAGGGGCACAGATACGCAGTATTTT. Translation: CASSRQRGTDTQYF.

This clonotype was detected only a few times. The gene calls are TRBV12-3 or TRBV12-4 and TRBJ1-3; TRBD1 might be the D (5 bases). V lost 7 bases to trimming and J lost 3 bases, with 13 bases between them. CDR3 size: 14 residues. CDR3 sequence reads: CASTLQGSGNTIYF. CDR3 DNA sequence: TGTGCCAGCACTCTCCAGGGAAGTGGAAACACCATATATTTT.

This clonotype was observed at least ten times. The chain uses TRBV7-8 and TRBJ2-2, with unresolved D. Trimming stripped 1 base from V and 3 bases from J, with 12 bases between. Germline V lookup: CDR1 SGHVS, CDR2 FQNEAQ. The CDR3 runs to 16 residues. The CDR3 region has the DNA TGTGCCAGCAGCTTAGGTTCGGCTGATTACACCGGGGAGCTGTTTTTT. Encoded protein: CASSLGSADYTGELFF.

The chain has TRBV6-1 and TRBJ2-3; no firm D call. Trimming cost V 4 bases and J 5 bases, with 7 bases left between them. Per germline, CDR1 MNHNS and CDR2 SASEGT. CDR3 size: 12 residues. In nucleotides, the CDR3 is TGTGCCAGCAGTGGGGTAGAAGATACGCAGTATTTT. Translated: CASSGVEDTQYF.

The table lists this clonotype with a few counts. The V and J genes are TRBV18 and TRBJ2-3, with TRBD2 identical over 11 bases. This CDR3 has 17 amino acids. V lost 7 bases and J lost 2; bases outside the gene matches: 11. CDR1 is KGHSH, CDR2 LQKENI, per germline. The CDR3, as DNA: TGTGCCAGCTGCGTTACCACTAGCGGGGGCTACACAGATACGCAGTATTTT. It codes for CASCVTTSGGYTDTQYF.

This clonotype was recorded at least ten times. This chain uses TRBV3-1 with TRBJ2-6, with D possibly being TRBD1 (5 bases). Trimming took off 1 base at V and 0 bases at J, with 7 bases between the two ends. This CDR3 region has 16 residues. In germline, CDR1 is LGHDT, CDR2 YNNKEL (reference sequence). CDR3 DNA: TGTGCCAGCAGCCAAGGACAGTACTCTGGGGCCAACGTCCTGACTTTC. As protein: CASSQGQYSGANVLTF.

The genes are TRBV5-4 and TRBJ1-2; D not resolved. This CDR3 spans 14 amino acids. Trimming took off 0 bases at V and 4 bases at J, with 10 bases between the two ends. The germline V gene encodes CDR1 SGHNT and CDR2 YYREEE (reference sequence). CDR3: CASSLAAEPYGYTF. Written as DNA, the CDR3 is TGTGCCAGCAGCTTGGCGGCCGAACCCTATGGCTACACCTTC.

In its sample, this clonotype was seen a few times. V usage is TRBV11-2 and J usage is TRBJ2-3; D possibly corresponds to TRBD2 (6 bases). With 3 bases removed from V and 4 bases from J, the gap between germline ends came to 11 bases. The germline CDR1 and CDR2 sequences are SGHAT and FQNNGV. CDR3 size: 14 residues. CDR3 sequence: CASSFRGGSDTQYF. In DNA, the CDR3 is TGTGCCAGCAGCTTCCGGGGAGGTTCAGATACGCAGTATTTT.

This clonotype was seen many times. The chain links TRBV3-1 to TRBJ2-7; weak D call: TRBD1 (6 bases). This CDR3 has 13 residues. Germline assignment: CDR1 LGHDT and CDR2 YNNKEL (reference sequence). Trimming pared 8 bases from V and 0 bases from J, leaving 11 bases between. DNA for the CDR3: TGTGCCAGCGGGGGCCAACCCTCCTACGAGCAGTACTTC. Translated: CASGGQPSYEQYF.

This clonotype has just a few counts. J is TRBJ2-7 and V is TRBV20-1; D perhaps matches TRBD1 (5 bases). The CDR3 is 15 amino acids. Trimming removed 0 bases at V and 0 bases at J, with 12 bases between. CDR1 is DFQATT and CDR2 is SNEGSKA in the germline V gene (reference sequence). The CDR3 nucleotides are TGCAGTGCTAGAGATCTCTTGCAGGGCTCCTACGAGCAGTACTTC. It specifies CSARDLLQGSYEQYF.

This clonotype was found many times. The V gene is TRBV10-3, the J gene TRBJ2-5, with 8 nucleotides matching TRBD2. J was trimmed by 2 bases and V by 3 bases; bases with no gene match: 11. Germline CDR1 reads ENHRY; CDR2 reads SYGVKD. The CDR3 has 17 amino acids. The CDR3 sequence is CAISDQRGQPTQETQYF. The CDR3 bases are TGTGCCATCAGTGACCAGCGGGGGCAACCAACTCAAGAGACCCAGTACTTC.

This clonotype was recorded many times. V is TRBV5-1 and J is TRBJ2-3; unclear D gene. The V and J ends lost 8 bases and 1 base respectively, with 11 bases between them. The germline gives CDR1 SGHRS, CDR2 YFSETQ. The length of the CDR3 is 13 residues. The CDR3 region has the DNA TGCGCCAGTGAAGAAAGTGGCACAGATACGCAGTATTTT. It encodes CASEESGTDTQYF.

CDR3 loop: CASSLGLAGNTEAFF. Here the CDR3 DNA reads TGCGCCAGCAGCTTGGGACTGGCAGGGAACACTGAAGCTTTCTTT. This chain links TRBV5-1 with TRBJ1-1; D unclear. The CDR3 length is 15 residues. Germline V lookup: CDR1 SGHRS, CDR2 YFSETQ. Deletions cut 0 bases from V and 1 base from J, with 10 bases between.

Many counts were recorded for this clonotype. The CDR3 region has the DNA TGTGCCATCAGTGGTGCGAACACTGAAGCTTTCTTT. It specifies CAISGANTEAFF. The rearrangement uses TRBV10-3 and TRBJ1-1; D not resolved. The V gene's germline CDR1 is ENHRY and CDR2 SYGVKD. The CDR3 is 12 amino acids. V was pared by 4 bases and J by 1 base, with 4 bases between.

V and J are TRBV20-1 and TRBJ2-3; 7 bases agree with TRBD2. This CDR3 is 15 amino acids long. Per the germline V gene, CDR1 is DFQATT and CDR2 is SNEGSKA (reference sequence). V lost 6 bases, J lost 6 bases, and 15 bases stayed unmatched. CDR3 in amino acids: CSAPRLAAPGDTQYF. The CDR3, as DNA: TGCAGTGCCCCGCGTCTAGCGGCGCCTGGGGATACGCAGTATTTT.

This clonotype was seen a handful of times. As DNA, the CDR3 is TGCAGTGCCCGCCCAGGGGTGAACTATGGCTACACCTTC. Protein sequence: CSARPGVNYGYTF. The chain links TRBV20-1 to TRBJ1-2, with D maybe TRBD1 (6 bases). This CDR3 spans 13 amino acids. V was pared by 6 bases and J by 2 bases, with 13 bases between. Germline loops: CDR1 DFQATT, CDR2 SNEGSKA (reference sequence).